This T cell receptor beta chain was sequenced during a study of cytomegalovirus exposure and HLA in healthy donors. This clone occurred once. Germline CDR1 reads LNHDA; CDR2 reads SQIVND (reference sequence). CDR3 length: 16 amino acids. J gave up 0 bases and V 3 bases, and 5 bases lay outside the gene matches. PCR involved 60 Vbeta and 13 Jbeta primers. Measured with immunoSEQ multiplex PCR; TCRdb has only the in-frame clones, and not every one. The table has under 200,000 clones, roughly 80% seen once. The source material was PBMCs. The V and J genes are TRBV19 and TRBJ2-4; 7 bases match TRBD1. The TCR was taken from a human donor in good health. The CDR3 protein is CASSMPRGLAKNIQYF. CDR3 sequence (DNA): TGTGCCAGTAGTATGCCCAGGGGGTTAGCCAAAAACATTCAGTACTTC.